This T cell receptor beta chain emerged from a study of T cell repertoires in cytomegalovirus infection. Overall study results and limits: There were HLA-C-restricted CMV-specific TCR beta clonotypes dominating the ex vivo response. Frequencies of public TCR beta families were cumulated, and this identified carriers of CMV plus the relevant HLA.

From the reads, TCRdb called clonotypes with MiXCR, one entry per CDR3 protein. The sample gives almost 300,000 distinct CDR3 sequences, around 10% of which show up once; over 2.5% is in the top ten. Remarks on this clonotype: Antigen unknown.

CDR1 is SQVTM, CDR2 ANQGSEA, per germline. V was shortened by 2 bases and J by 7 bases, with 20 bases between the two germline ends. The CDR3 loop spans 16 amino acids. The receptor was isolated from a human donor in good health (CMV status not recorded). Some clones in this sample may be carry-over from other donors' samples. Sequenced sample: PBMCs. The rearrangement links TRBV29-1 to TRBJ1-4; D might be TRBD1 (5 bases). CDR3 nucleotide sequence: TGCAGCGTTGAATGGGGCAGGATCAAATTTAGTGAAAAACTGTTTTTT. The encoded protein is CSVEWGRIKFSEKLFF.